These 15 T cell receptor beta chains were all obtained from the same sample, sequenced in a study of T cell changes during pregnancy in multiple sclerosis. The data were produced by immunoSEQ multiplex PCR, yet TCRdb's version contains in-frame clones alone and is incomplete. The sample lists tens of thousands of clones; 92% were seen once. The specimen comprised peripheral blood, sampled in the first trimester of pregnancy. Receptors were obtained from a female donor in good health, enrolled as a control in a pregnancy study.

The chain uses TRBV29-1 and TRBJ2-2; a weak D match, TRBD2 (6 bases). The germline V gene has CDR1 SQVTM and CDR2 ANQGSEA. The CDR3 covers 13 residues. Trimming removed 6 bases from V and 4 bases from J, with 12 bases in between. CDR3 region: CSVGRTSTGELFF. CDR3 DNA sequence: TGCAGCGTGGGGAGGACTTCCACCGGGGAGCTGTTTTTT.

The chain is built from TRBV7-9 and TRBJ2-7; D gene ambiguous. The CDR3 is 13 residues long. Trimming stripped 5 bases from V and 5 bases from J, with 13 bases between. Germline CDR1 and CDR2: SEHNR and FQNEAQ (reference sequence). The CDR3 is CASSPGTRDEQYF. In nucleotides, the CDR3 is TGTGCCAGCAGCCCAGGAACTCGCGACGAGCAGTACTTC.

This chain's CDR3 is CASSQDRDRVSYEQYF. The CDR3 DNA reads TGCGCCAGCAGCCAAGATCGGGACAGGGTCTCCTACGAGCAGTACTTC. V usage is TRBV4-1 and J usage is TRBJ2-7, with 9 bases identical to TRBD1. From germline, CDR1 is MGHRA and CDR2 YSYEKL. The CDR3 loop spans 16 amino acids. With 0 bases clipped from V and 0 bases from J, the junction kept 3 bases outside the gene matches.

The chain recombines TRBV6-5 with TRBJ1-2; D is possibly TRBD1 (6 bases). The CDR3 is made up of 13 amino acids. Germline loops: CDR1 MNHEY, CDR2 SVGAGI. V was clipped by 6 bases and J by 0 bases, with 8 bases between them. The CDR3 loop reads CASRDSANYGYTF. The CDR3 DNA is TGTGCCAGCAGGGACAGCGCTAACTATGGCTACACCTTC.

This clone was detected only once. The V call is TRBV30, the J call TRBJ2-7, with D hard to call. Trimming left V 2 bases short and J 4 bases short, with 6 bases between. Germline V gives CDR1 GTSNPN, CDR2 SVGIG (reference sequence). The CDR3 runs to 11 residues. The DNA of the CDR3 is TGTGCCTGGAGTACCACTTACGAGCAGTACTTC. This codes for CAWSTTYEQYF.

The CDR3 loop reads CASSLERGISGRPNTGELFF. CDR3 coding DNA: TGTGCCAGCAGCTTAGAAAGAGGTATTAGCGGGAGGCCGAACACCGGGGAGCTGTTTTTT. The chain combines TRBV11-2 with TRBJ2-2; TRBD2 matches at 10 bases. The CDR3 consists of 20 residues. The germline gives CDR1 SGHAT, CDR2 FQNNGV. Trimming at V came to 0 bases and at J to 0 bases, leaving 10 bases not matched to a gene.

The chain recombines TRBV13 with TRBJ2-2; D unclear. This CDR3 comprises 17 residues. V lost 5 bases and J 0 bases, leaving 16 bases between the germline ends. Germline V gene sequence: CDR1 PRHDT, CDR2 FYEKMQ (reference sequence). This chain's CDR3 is CASSLSLGWSNTGELFF. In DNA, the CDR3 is TGTGCCAGCAGCCTTAGCCTAGGTTGGTCGAACACCGGGGAGCTGTTTTTT.

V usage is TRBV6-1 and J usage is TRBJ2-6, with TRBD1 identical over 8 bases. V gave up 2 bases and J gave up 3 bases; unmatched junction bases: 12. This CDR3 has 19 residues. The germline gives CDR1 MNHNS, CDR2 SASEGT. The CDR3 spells CASSEPRTGWYGGANVLTF. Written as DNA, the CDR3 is TGTGCCAGCAGTGAACCTCGGACAGGGTGGTATGGTGGGGCCAACGTCCTGACTTTC.

The DNA for the CDR3 is TGTGCCAGCAGCCCAGGTGCCGCCAGGGTAGAGGAGACCCAGTACTTC. It codes for CASSPGAARVEETQYF. V and J are TRBV11-2 and TRBJ2-5; D perhaps matches TRBD1 (5 bases). The V end lost 5 bases, the J end lost 5 bases, and 21 bases lay between the germline ends. CDR3 length: 16 residues. Germline CDR1 and CDR2: SGHAT and FQNNGV. Full variable domain (missing parts from reference TRBV11-2 and TRBJ2-5): EAGVAQSPRYKIIEKRQSVAFWCNPISGHATLYWYQQILGQGPKLLIQFQNNGVVDDSQLPKDRFSAERLKGVDSTLKIQPAKLEDSAVYLCASSPGAARVEETQYFGPGTRLLVL.

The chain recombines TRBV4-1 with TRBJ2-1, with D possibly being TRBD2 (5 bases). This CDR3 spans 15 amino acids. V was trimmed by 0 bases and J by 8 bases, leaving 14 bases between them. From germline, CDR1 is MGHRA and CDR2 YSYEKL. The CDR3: CASSQEGSGRDEQFF. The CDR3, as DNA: TGCGCCAGCAGCCAAGAGGGGTCGGGAAGGGATGAGCAGTTCTTC.

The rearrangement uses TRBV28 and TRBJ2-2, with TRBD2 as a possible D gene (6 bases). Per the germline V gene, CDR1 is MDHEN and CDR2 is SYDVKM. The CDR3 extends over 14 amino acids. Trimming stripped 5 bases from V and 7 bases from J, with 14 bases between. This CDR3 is CASSPGTASGELFF. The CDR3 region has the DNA TGTGCCAGCAGTCCGGGGACTGCAAGCGGGGAGCTGTTTTTT.

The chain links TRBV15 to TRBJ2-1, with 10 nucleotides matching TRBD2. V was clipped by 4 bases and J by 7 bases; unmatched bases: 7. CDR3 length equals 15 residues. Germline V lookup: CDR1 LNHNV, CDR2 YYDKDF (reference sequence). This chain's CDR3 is CATSKDRGLANEQFF. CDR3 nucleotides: TGTGCCACCAGCAAAGACAGGGGACTAGCGAATGAGCAGTTCTTC.

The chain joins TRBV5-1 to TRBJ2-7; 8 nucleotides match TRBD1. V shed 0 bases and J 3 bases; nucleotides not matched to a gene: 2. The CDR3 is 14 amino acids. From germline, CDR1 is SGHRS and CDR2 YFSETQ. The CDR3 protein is CASSLATGVYEQYF. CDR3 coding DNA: TGCGCCAGCAGCTTGGCGACAGGGGTCTACGAGCAGTACTTC.

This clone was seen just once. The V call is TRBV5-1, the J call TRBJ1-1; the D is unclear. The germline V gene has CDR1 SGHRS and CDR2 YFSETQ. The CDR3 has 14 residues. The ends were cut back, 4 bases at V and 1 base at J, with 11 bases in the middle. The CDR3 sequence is CASSTLPGNTEAFF. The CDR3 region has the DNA TGCGCCAGCAGCACCCTCCCAGGGAACACTGAAGCTTTCTTT.

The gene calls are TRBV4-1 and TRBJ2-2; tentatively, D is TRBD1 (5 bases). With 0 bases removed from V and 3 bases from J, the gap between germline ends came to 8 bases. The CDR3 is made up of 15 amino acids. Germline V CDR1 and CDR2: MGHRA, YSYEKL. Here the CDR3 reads CASSQDRVDTGELFF. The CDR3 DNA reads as TGCGCCAGCAGCCAAGACAGGGTCGACACCGGGGAGCTGTTTTTT.